This TCR beta chain is drawn from a study of immune evolution from preneoplasia to lung adenocarcinoma. The overall study: HLA loss of heterozygosity: roughly 6.6% AIS, about 15% MIA, around 35% ADC, none AAH. Study-wide results and caveats: Compared with EGFR-mutant or double wild-type lesions, KRAS-mutant nodules were more clonal. Top clone frequencies peaked in normal lung, apparently declining through invasive adenocarcinoma.

This clone was counted between two and nine times. The antigen is undetermined. The germline CDR1 and CDR2 sequences are SGHVS and FNYEAQ. The CDR3 is made up of 17 amino acids. Trimming took 2 bases from V and 0 from J; bases not matched to a gene: 6. Profiled with immunoSEQ multiplex PCR; TCRdb holds only in-frame clones, not every one. The data show roughly 4,800 clones, over 75% seen once. Two lung cancer pathologists independently confirmed each histologic diagnosis. This receptor was obtained from a person between 65 and 79 years old with lung adenocarcinoma. J is TRBJ1-3 and V is TRBV7-6, with 8 bases fitting TRBD1. The source material was FFPE atypical adenomatous hyperplasia tissue from the lung. The sample's subset: atypical adenomatous hyperplasia (AAH), lung preneoplasia. CDR3 sequence: CASSLFQGASSGNTIYF. CDR3 DNA sequence: TGTGCCAGCAGCTTATTCCAGGGGGCGAGCTCTGGAAACACCATATATTTT.